A selection of T cell receptor beta chains follows, all from one sample in a study of blood T cells in healthy people across ages. TCRdb recomputed calls from the 5' RACE reads with MiXCR, one row per CDR3 protein. The sample includes some 920,000 distinct CDR3 sequences, roughly 50% seen only once; the top ten take 20% to 25%. The specimen was blood. Receptor source: a woman aged 55 to 70 in good health. CDR3s include the opening cysteine and the closing phenylalanine or tryptophan. A D gene is named only where the DNA matches it firmly. Size values are once, few and many counts, or a class for expanded clones, and some rows have none.

D gene: .
J gene: TRBJ1-2
clone size: .
V gene: TRBV5-1
CDR3 DNA: TGCGCCAGCAGCTTGGAACCGGCAGTCGGGTACACCTTC
CDR3 protein: CASSLEPAVGYTF

D gene: .
J gene: TRBJ2-7
clone size: .
V gene: TRBV12-3/TRBV12-4
CDR3 DNA: TGTGCCAGCACCGGCCGGACAGTATCCTACGAGCAGTACTTC
CDR3 protein: CASTGRTVSYEQYF

D gene: TRBD2
J gene: TRBJ2-7
clone size: .
V gene: TRBV27
CDR3 DNA: TGTGCCAGCAGTTTAGGGACTAGCGGGACCAACGAGCAGTACTTC
CDR3 protein: CASSLGTSGTNEQYF

D gene: .
J gene: TRBJ2-2
clone size: .
V gene: TRBV6-5
CDR3 DNA: TGTGCCAGCAGGAACCAGAGGACGGCCGGGGAGCTGTTTTTT
CDR3 protein: CASRNQRTAGELFF

D gene: TRBD1
J gene: TRBJ2-7
clone size: .
V gene: TRBV20-1
CDR3 DNA: TGCAGTGCTAGGGATGGACAGGGGGGATTCGATGAGCAGTACTTC
CDR3 protein: CSARDGQGGFDEQYF

D gene: .
J gene: TRBJ2-1
clone size: .
V gene: TRBV20-1
CDR3 DNA: TGCAGTGCTGGAGGATCGCAGCCCCCCTACAATGAGCAGTTCTTC
CDR3 protein: CSAGGSQPPYNEQFF

D gene: .
J gene: TRBJ2-5
clone size: .
V gene: TRBV3-1
CDR3 DNA: TGTGCCAGCAGCCAAGGGTCCATACAACAAGAGACCCGGTACTTC
CDR3 protein: CASSQGSIQQETRYF

D gene: TRBD1
J gene: TRBJ1-4
clone size: few
V gene: TRBV14
CDR3 DNA: TGTGCCAGCAGCCGCACGGGACAGGGTTTTTCGACTAATGAAAAACTGTTTTTT
CDR3 protein: CASSRTGQGFSTNEKLFF

D gene: .
J gene: TRBJ1-1
clone size: .
V gene: TRBV29-1
CDR3 DNA: TGCAGCGTTGTAGAAGAGGGAGGTAGTTTTCCGAACACTGAAGCTTTCTTT
CDR3 protein: CSVVEEGGSFPNTEAFF

D gene: TRBD2
J gene: TRBJ2-3
clone size: few
V gene: TRBV10-3
CDR3 DNA: TGTGCCATCAGTGCTCGCGAGACTAGCGGGACAGATACGCAGTATTTT
CDR3 protein: CAISARETSGTDTQYF

D gene: TRBD2
J gene: TRBJ2-3
clone size: once
V gene: TRBV3-1
CDR3 DNA: TGTGCCAGCAGCCAAGTCCGGGGCGGGGGGAGCACAGATACGCAGTATTTT
CDR3 protein: CASSQVRGGGSTDTQYF

D gene: TRBD2
J gene: TRBJ2-7
clone size: .
V gene: TRBV20-1
CDR3 DNA: TGCAGTGCTTCCGGACTAGCGGGAGTGGGATCCTACGAGCAGTACTTC
CDR3 protein: CSASGLAGVGSYEQYF

D gene: .
J gene: TRBJ2-3
clone size: .
V gene: TRBV10-3
CDR3 DNA: TGTGTCATCATGGCGGGTCCTGATACGCAGTATTTT
CDR3 protein: CVIMAGPDTQYF

D gene: TRBD2
J gene: TRBJ2-1
clone size: .
V gene: TRBV29-1
CDR3 DNA: TGCAGCGTCGGTAGCGGGAGCGCCTCCTACAATGAGCAGTTCTTC
CDR3 protein: CSVGSGSASYNEQFF

D gene: .
J gene: TRBJ2-5
clone size: .
V gene: TRBV7-9
CDR3 DNA: TGTGCCAGCAGCTTAAAAGCGGCGGCAGCCCAAGAGACCCAGTACTTC
CDR3 protein: CASSLKAAAAQETQYF

D gene: .
J gene: TRBJ2-5
clone size: once
V gene: TRBV20-1
CDR3 DNA: TGCAGTGCTAGAGATCCATTGTGGGGACCGAACCAAGAGACCCAGTACTTC
CDR3 protein: CSARDPLWGPNQETQYF

D gene: TRBD2
J gene: TRBJ2-7
clone size: .
V gene: TRBV7-9
CDR3 DNA: TGTGCCAGCAGTCCAGGCGGACTAGCGGGATCCTACGAGCAGTACTTC
CDR3 protein: CASSPGGLAGSYEQYF

D gene: .
J gene: TRBJ2-1
clone size: few
V gene: TRBV5-1
CDR3 DNA: TGCGCCAGCAGCTTTACGGGGGACAATGAGCAGTTCTTC
CDR3 protein: CASSFTGDNEQFF

D gene: .
J gene: TRBJ1-1
clone size: few
V gene: TRBV20-1
CDR3 DNA: TGCAGTGCTATACCCAGTGGCGGGACTGAAGCTTTCTTT
CDR3 protein: CSAIPSGGTEAFF

D gene: TRBD1
J gene: TRBJ2-5
clone size: .
V gene: TRBV7-9
CDR3 DNA: TGTGCCAGCAGCCCGGGACAGCTAGAGACCCAGTACTTC
CDR3 protein: CASSPGQLETQYF

D gene: TRBD2
J gene: TRBJ2-5
clone size: few
V gene: TRBV7-2
CDR3 DNA: TGTGCCAGCAGATTAGGACTAGCGGGAGGGCCCAAAGAGACCCAGTACTTC
CDR3 protein: CASRLGLAGGPKETQYF

D gene: .
J gene: TRBJ2-7
clone size: .
V gene: TRBV7-2
CDR3 DNA: TGTGCCAGCAGCAATACGCCCGCGGGAACCTACGAGCAGTACTTC
CDR3 protein: CASSNTPAGTYEQYF

D gene: TRBD1
J gene: TRBJ2-5
clone size: .
V gene: TRBV12-5
CDR3 DNA: TGTGCTAGTGGTACGGGACAGGGCCCCCAAGAGACCCAGTACTTC
CDR3 protein: CASGTGQGPQETQYF

D gene: .
J gene: TRBJ2-7
clone size: .
V gene: TRBV27
CDR3 DNA: TGTGCCAGCAGTTTCTCCCCAGGTTACGAGCAGTACTTC
CDR3 protein: CASSFSPGYEQYF

D gene: .
J gene: TRBJ2-5
clone size: few
V gene: TRBV5-1
CDR3 DNA: TGCGCCAGCAGCTTGGATATTCTGGGCCGGGGGGAGACCCAGTACTTC
CDR3 protein: CASSLDILGRGETQYF

D gene: .
J gene: TRBJ2-1
clone size: .
V gene: TRBV7-8
CDR3 DNA: TGTGCCAGCAGCTTAACTAGGGGAGGCTCCAATGAGCAGTTCTTC
CDR3 protein: CASSLTRGGSNEQFF

D gene: TRBD1
J gene: TRBJ1-2
clone size: .
V gene: TRBV12-3/TRBV12-4
CDR3 DNA: TGTGCCAGCAGTTTAGATACCGGGACAGGCGCTGGCTACACCTTC
CDR3 protein: CASSLDTGTGAGYTF

D gene: TRBD2
J gene: TRBJ2-1
clone size: few
V gene: TRBV20-1
CDR3 DNA: TGCAGTGCTAGACAACCAGCATCCGGGAGGGTTTACAATGAGCAGTTCTTC
CDR3 protein: CSARQPASGRVYNEQFF

D gene: TRBD2
J gene: TRBJ2-7
clone size: .
V gene: TRBV30
CDR3 DNA: TGTGCCTGGGGGGCGGGAGGGCCTTTCTACGAGCAGTACTTC
CDR3 protein: CAWGAGGPFYEQYF

D gene: TRBD1
J gene: TRBJ1-1
clone size: .
V gene: TRBV20-1
CDR3 DNA: TGCAGTGCTAGAGATCCTCCCGGGACAGAGAACACTGAAGCTTTCTTT
CDR3 protein: CSARDPPGTENTEAFF

D gene: .
J gene: TRBJ2-5
clone size: few
V gene: TRBV27
CDR3 DNA: TGTGCCAGCAGTCCACTGGGACCCTGGGGAGGAGAGACCCAGTACTTC
CDR3 protein: CASSPLGPWGGETQYF

D gene: TRBD1
J gene: TRBJ2-1
clone size: few
V gene: TRBV28
CDR3 DNA: TGTGCCAGCAGTTGGACAGGGGGGTACAATGAGCAGTTCTTC
CDR3 protein: CASSWTGGYNEQFF

D gene: TRBD2
J gene: TRBJ2-5
clone size: few
V gene: TRBV12-3/TRBV12-4
CDR3 DNA: TGTGCCAGCAGTTTAAAGTTGAACTCGGGGGGCCAAGAGACCCAGTACTTC
CDR3 protein: CASSLKLNSGGQETQYF

D gene: TRBD2
J gene: TRBJ2-1
clone size: .
V gene: TRBV20-1
CDR3 DNA: TGCAGTGGCCTCCACGGGAGGGCCGATGAGCAGTTCTTC
CDR3 protein: CSGLHGRADEQFF

D gene: .
J gene: TRBJ2-7
clone size: .
V gene: TRBV3-1
CDR3 DNA: TGTGCCAGCGCCAAGCGGAGAGAGTACAATGAGCAGTACTTC
CDR3 protein: CASAKRREYNEQYF

D gene: .
J gene: TRBJ2-1
clone size: .
V gene: TRBV7-2
CDR3 DNA: TGTGCCAGCAGCTTAACCTCAAACTCCTACAATGAGCAGTTCTTC
CDR3 protein: CASSLTSNSYNEQFF

D gene: .
J gene: TRBJ2-7
clone size: .
V gene: TRBV7-9
CDR3 DNA: TGTGCCAGCAGCTTTCCGGGAGATCTTTACTACGAGCAGTACTTC
CDR3 protein: CASSFPGDLYYEQYF

D gene: .
J gene: TRBJ1-2
clone size: .
V gene: TRBV4-2
CDR3 DNA: TGTGCCAGCAGCCAAGATAAGGGGGATGGCTACACCTTC
CDR3 protein: CASSQDKGDGYTF

D gene: .
J gene: TRBJ1-2
clone size: once
V gene: TRBV28
CDR3 DNA: TGTGCCAGCAGTTTCTGGGATCCATCACGATCGTATGGCTACACCTTC
CDR3 protein: CASSFWDPSRSYGYTF

D gene: .
J gene: TRBJ1-1
clone size: few
V gene: TRBV28
CDR3 DNA: TGTGCCAGCAGCCTGGACAGCAGAAAGACTGAAGCTTTCTTT
CDR3 protein: CASSLDSRKTEAFF

D gene: .
J gene: TRBJ1-1
clone size: .
V gene: TRBV10-2
CDR3 DNA: TGCGCCAGCAGTGAGTTGCCGAAGATGAACACTGAAGCTTTCTTT
CDR3 protein: CASSELPKMNTEAFF

D gene: .
J gene: TRBJ1-6
clone size: .
V gene: TRBV2
CDR3 DNA: TGTGCCAGCAGTGAAGGGTCATGGGCTTCACCCCTCCACTTT
CDR3 protein: CASSEGSWASPLHF

D gene: .
J gene: TRBJ1-2
clone size: .
V gene: TRBV14
CDR3 DNA: TGTGCCAGCAGCCGAGTTGGATACAACTATGGCTACACCTTC
CDR3 protein: CASSRVGYNYGYTF

D gene: TRBD1
J gene: TRBJ2-7
clone size: .
V gene: TRBV6-1
CDR3 DNA: TGTGCCAGCAGTGGGGACAGGGGGACCTACGAGCAGTACTTC
CDR3 protein: CASSGDRGTYEQYF

D gene: TRBD1
J gene: TRBJ1-5
clone size: once
V gene: TRBV28
CDR3 DNA: TGTGCCAGCAGCACAGGGGGCCGTGGATATCAGCCCCAGCATTTT
CDR3 protein: CASSTGGRGYQPQHF

D gene: .
J gene: TRBJ2-5
clone size: few
V gene: TRBV4-3
CDR3 DNA: TGCGCCAGCAGCCAAGAATGGGGGTCCGTAGAGACCCAGTACTTC
CDR3 protein: CASSQEWGSVETQYF

D gene: TRBD1
J gene: TRBJ1-6
clone size: few
V gene: TRBV27
CDR3 DNA: TGTGCCAGCAGTCCTGCCGGGACAGGGAATAATTCACCCCTCCACTTT
CDR3 protein: CASSPAGTGNNSPLHF

D gene: .
J gene: TRBJ1-2
clone size: .
V gene: TRBV6-1
CDR3 DNA: TGTGCCAGCAGTGCGACCTCGTCGGGGGTTTATGGTACTAACTATGGCTACACCTTC
CDR3 protein: CASSATSSGVYGTNYGYTF

D gene: TRBD1
J gene: TRBJ1-1
clone size: .
V gene: TRBV6-4
CDR3 DNA: TGTGCCAGATGGACAGGGACTGAAGCTTTCTTT
CDR3 protein: CARWTGTEAFF

D gene: TRBD2
J gene: TRBJ2-7
clone size: .
V gene: TRBV5-6
CDR3 DNA: TGTGCCAGCAGCTTGGCCTTTAGCGGGGATCCCGAGCAGTACTTC
CDR3 protein: CASSLAFSGDPEQYF

D gene: .
J gene: TRBJ1-2
clone size: .
V gene: TRBV4-1
CDR3 DNA: TGCGCCAGCAGCCAAGTCAGGGGAGTTACGCGGGCGGGTGGCTACACCTTC
CDR3 protein: CASSQVRGVTRAGGYTF

D gene: TRBD1
J gene: TRBJ1-6
clone size: few
V gene: TRBV20-1
CDR3 DNA: TGCAGTGCTAGAGAGAGCAGGGGGCAAAATTCACCCCTCCACTTT
CDR3 protein: CSARESRGQNSPLHF